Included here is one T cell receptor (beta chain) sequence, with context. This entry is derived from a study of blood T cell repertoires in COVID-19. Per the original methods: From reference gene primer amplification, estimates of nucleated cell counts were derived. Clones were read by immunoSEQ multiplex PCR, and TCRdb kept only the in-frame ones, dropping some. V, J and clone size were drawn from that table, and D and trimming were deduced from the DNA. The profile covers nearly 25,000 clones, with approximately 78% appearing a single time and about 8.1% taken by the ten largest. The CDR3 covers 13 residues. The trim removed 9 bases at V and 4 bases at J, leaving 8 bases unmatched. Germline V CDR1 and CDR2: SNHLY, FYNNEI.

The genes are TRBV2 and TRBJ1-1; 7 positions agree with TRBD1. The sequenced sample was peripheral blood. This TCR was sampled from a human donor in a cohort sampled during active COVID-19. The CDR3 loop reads CASSQGEITEAFF. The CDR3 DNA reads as TGTGCCAGTTCTCAGGGGGAGATCACTGAAGCTTTCTTT.